This T cell receptor beta chain was documented in a study of tumor and adjacent non-tumor tissue in lung cancer (dated by TCRdb to the late 2010s). Notes on the research overall: Patients with adenocarcinoma (about 12), squamous cell carcinoma (2) and small cell lung cancer (1) were included in the cohort. For each patient, one tumor sample and one normal lung sample were taken, giving about 29 paired specimens that underwent TCRbeta CDR3 sequencing. Sequencing produced more than 100,000,000 productive TCRbeta reads in total, an average of about 4.5 million reads per sample. Bulk TCRbeta repertoires were compared between lung tumor tissue and matched distant non-tumor lung tissue obtained from over 13 lung cancer patients. The roughly 15 enrolled patients, of whom approximately 10 were men and 5 were women, were aged about 30 to 80 years and were diagnosed with TNM stage I to III disease.

RNA was extracted from bulk unsorted tissue and checked for quality with a NanoDrop ND-1000 and an Agilent 2100. Newly diagnosed lung cancer patients without prior chemotherapy who had been admitted for thoracic surgery in China between August and November 2014 were enrolled as donors. The study excluded patients who had received radiotherapy or chemotherapy before or who had another cancer at the same time. Surgical tissue pieces of about 1-2.3 cm3 were preserved in RNAlater solution and were kept at -80 degrees C until use. The library was produced with multiplex PCR. TCRdb records Illumina HiSeq 2500 as the sequencer. TCRbeta libraries were built by three rounds of nested PCR using primers (Table S4), following protocols modified from ARM-PCR. Before sequencing, PCR products of 200-500 bp were excised from the gel and purified with the QIAquick gel extraction kit. The paper's data handling went like this. Reads were cleaned using Trimmomatic, were merged into complete CDR3 sequences using FLASH, and were assigned to V(D)J germline segments using MiTCR. VDJtools was used to compute clonal diversity as the inverse Simpson's index. In-frame sequences lacking a premature stop codon were counted as productive reads. The public reads were run again by TCRdb, first through fastp at Q25 and then through MiXCR, and only productive beta chains were kept. Merged by CDR3 protein, the rows form single entries marked with the most common genes and DNA. The V and J calls reflect TCRdb's pipeline rather than the authors' work. The sample data list approximately 120,000 distinct CDR3 sequences, and more than 60% of these were observed just once. About 40% of the sample is taken by the ten largest.

Note on this clonotype: No antigen is known for it. This likely comes from a read error, as the CDR3 has no conserved phenylalanine or tryptophan at its end. The limits of the CDR3 on the DNA are not certain, so only TCRdb's listed CDR3 is given.

Overall results and qualifications from the work: Neither the sequencing platform nor unique molecular identifiers are named or mentioned anywhere in the methods. Significantly higher TCR diversity (inverse Simpson) was observed in tumor tissue than in normal lung tissue (approximately 430 vs 150, P = 0.0075, Mann-Whitney U test). The top 100 clones accounted for a significantly larger cumulative portion of the repertoire in normal lung than in tumor tissue. Because peripheral blood was not sequenced, blood TCRbeta repertoires in the lung cancer patients of the study were not examined. TCR diversity was significantly higher in younger patients, and greater tumor TCR diversity was associated with shorter overall survival and shorter disease-free survival. The cohort had only around 15 patients, and the authors noted that larger samples and more detailed clinical data are needed.

The germline V gene supplies CDR1 SQVTM and CDR2 ANQGSEA. The CDR3 has 14 amino acids, counting both end residues. The sequenced material came from lung tumor tissue. This TCR was sampled from a woman aged 55-69 years with non-small cell lung cancer. The rearrangement combines TRBV29-1 with TRBJ1-2; whether TRBD1, the table's D call, matches the DNA was not checked. CDR3 protein: CSVQFDRSNYGFTL.